These T cell receptor beta chains were read from a single sample in a study of blood T cells in healthy people across ages. MiXCR was run by TCRdb on the 5' RACE reads, yielding one entry per CDR3 protein. The data contain about 970,000 distinct CDR3 sequences, about 51% of them singletons. The material sequenced was blood. These receptors all stem from an older woman in good health. CDR3s include the opening cysteine and the closing phenylalanine or tryptophan. A D gene is named only where the DNA matches it firmly. Where a row states a size, it is once, few, many or the class of an expanded clone; other rows omit it.

D	size	V	length	J	CDR3	DNA
NA	NA	TRBV5-1	16	TRBJ2-7	CASSLGYSRGSYEQYF	TGCGCCAGCAGCTTAGGTTATTCGAGGGGGTCCTACGAGCAGTACTTC
NA	few	TRBV7-2	14	TRBJ2-7	CASSLDMFSYEQYF	TGTGCCAGCAGCTTAGACATGTTCTCTTACGAGCAGTACTTC
NA	few	TRBV20-1	13	TRBJ2-7	CSAEDESPYEQYF	TGCAGTGCTGAGGACGAGTCCCCTTACGAGCAGTACTTC
NA	NA	TRBV20-1	13	TRBJ2-7	CSADDGSSYEQYF	TGCAGTGCGGACGATGGCAGCTCCTACGAGCAGTACTTC
NA	few	TRBV7-2	15	TRBJ2-5	CASSLESRERETQYF	TGTGCCAGCAGCTTAGAATCTCGGGAGAGGGAGACCCAGTACTTC
TRBD1	few	TRBV12-3/TRBV12-4	16	TRBJ1-6	CASSPVGQGANSPLHF	TGTGCCAGCAGTCCTGTCGGACAGGGGGCAAATTCACCCCTCCACTTT
TRBD1	few	TRBV5-1	14	TRBJ2-7	CASSTKQGYSEQYF	TGCGCCAGCAGCACTAAACAGGGGTACTCCGAGCAGTACTTC
NA	few	TRBV7-2	14	TRBJ1-2	CASSLVGAEIGYTF	TGTGCCAGCAGCTTAGTTGGGGCCGAGATTGGCTACACCTTC
TRBD2	NA	TRBV20-1	15	TRBJ2-1	CSADRLSGRGNEQFF	TGCAGTGCAGACAGGTTAAGCGGGAGGGGTAATGAGCAGTTCTTC
TRBD1	NA	TRBV13	14	TRBJ2-3	CASSWDSHTDTQYF	TGTGCCAGCTCATGGGACAGCCACACAGATACGCAATATTTT
NA	NA	TRBV7-8	16	TRBJ2-3	CASSTLASAGTDTQYF	TGTGCCAGCAGCACCCTTGCGTCTGCAGGCACAGATACGCAGTATTTT
TRBD1	NA	TRBV4-1	16	TRBJ2-5	CASSQDPGQGGTTQYF	TGCGCCAGCAGCCAAGACCCGGGACAGGGAGGAACGACCCAGTACTTC
TRBD2	NA	TRBV6-6	12	TRBJ2-5	CAGSPRAGAQYF	TGTGCCGGCAGCCCAAGAGCGGGGGCCCAGTACTTC
NA	NA	TRBV25-1	17	TRBJ2-2	CASRLLGGQASTGELFF	TGTGCCAGCAGGTTATTGGGGGGCCAAGCCTCCACCGGGGAGCTGTTTTTT
NA	NA	TRBV11-2	15	TRBJ2-7	CASSLGVGSGVEQYF	TGTGCCAGCAGCTTAGGCGTCGGTAGCGGCGTAGAGCAGTACTTC
TRBD2	NA	TRBV7-9	14	TRBJ2-2	CAARLAGETGELFF	TGTGCCGCCCGACTAGCGGGAGAGACCGGGGAGCTGTTTTTT
TRBD1	NA	TRBV20-1	15	TRBJ1-2	CSARDPRGPEHGYTF	TGCAGTGCTAGAGACCCCAGGGGGCCAGAACATGGCTACACCTTC
NA	once	TRBV6-2/TRBV6-3	16	TRBJ2-7	CASQTWGWYRTYEQYF	TGTGCCAGCCAAACGTGGGGGTGGTACCGAACCTACGAGCAGTACTTC
NA	NA	TRBV20-1	15	TRBJ1-2	CSARDGVPRRYGYTF	TGCAGTGCTAGAGATGGCGTCCCGCGCCGCTATGGCTACACCTTC
TRBD2	NA	TRBV29-1	12	TRBJ2-3	CSVSLATDTRYF	TGCAGCGTTTCACTAGCGACAGATACGCGGTATTTT
NA	NA	TRBV5-4	14	TRBJ2-7	CASSFGGPLYEQYF	TGTGCCAGCAGCTTTGGGGGTCCCCTGTACGAGCAGTACTTC
NA	few	TRBV28	12	TRBJ2-1	CASSLLINEQFF	TGTGCCAGCAGTTTATTGATCAATGAGCAGTTCTTC
NA	NA	TRBV21-1	13	TRBJ2-6	CARLISGANVLTF	TGTGCCAGGCTCATATCTGGGGCCAACGTCCTGACTTTC
NA	once	TRBV7-9	17	TRBJ2-6	CASSLRQQISGANVLTF	TGTGCCAGCAGCTTAAGACAGCAGATCTCTGGGGCCAACGTCCTGACTTTC
TRBD2	few	TRBV4-2	16	TRBJ2-7	CASSQERAGDNYEQYF	TGTGCCAGCAGCCAAGAACGAGCGGGAGATAACTACGAGCAGTACTTC
NA	NA	TRBV28	13	TRBJ2-3	CASSGPHPDTQYF	TGTGCCAGCAGTGGGCCCCACCCAGATACGCAGTATTTT
TRBD1	NA	TRBV20-1	14	TRBJ1-2	CSARGRTGGHGYTF	TGCAGTGCTAGGGGCCGGACAGGGGGACATGGCTACACCTTC
TRBD2	few	TRBV4-1	17	TRBJ2-7	CASSQGMGLAGAGEQYF	TGCGCCAGCAGCCAGGGGATGGGACTAGCGGGAGCTGGCGAGCAGTACTTC
NA	NA	TRBV20-1	14	TRBJ2-5	CSAPPKGYQETQYF	TGCAGTGCTCCTCCCAAGGGCTACCAAGAGACCCAGTACTTC
NA	NA	TRBV5-4	14	TRBJ1-2	CASSLKEGPYGYTF	TGTGCCAGCAGCTTGAAAGAGGGGCCTTATGGCTACACCTTC
NA	NA	TRBV10-3	13	TRBJ2-1	CAISESNYNEQFF	TGTGCCATCAGTGAGTCGAACTACAATGAGCAGTTCTTC
NA	NA	TRBV6-2/TRBV6-3	14	TRBJ2-5	CASSRVQGLETQYF	TGTGCCAGCAGTCGCGTTCAGGGTTTGGAGACCCAGTACTTC
NA	few	TRBV2	24	TRBJ2-6	CASSQGSPAQGPFLDESGANVLTF	TGTGCCAGCAGCCAGGGTAGCCCCGCCCAAGGGCCCTTTCTCGACGAGTCTGGGGCCAACGTCCTGACTTTC
TRBD1	few	TRBV5-5	15	TRBJ2-7	CASSLLDRMGAEQYF	TGTGCCAGCAGCTTGCTGGACAGGATGGGGGCCGAGCAGTACTTC
NA	NA	TRBV5-4	13	TRBJ2-7	CASSFDLSYEQYF	TGTGCCAGCAGCTTCGACCTCTCCTACGAGCAGTACTTC
TRBD2	few	TRBV7-2	16	TRBJ2-5	CASSPHSGAAGETQYF	TGTGCCAGCAGCCCGCATAGCGGGGCCGCGGGAGAGACCCAGTACTTC
TRBD1	few	TRBV7-8	15	TRBJ2-3	CASSPWTGLLDTQYF	TGTGCCAGCAGCCCCTGGACAGGGTTATTAGATACGCAGTATTTT
NA	few	TRBV29-1	12	TRBJ2-5	CSSRTSRETQYF	TGCAGCTCGCGTACTTCTAGGGAGACCCAGTACTTC
TRBD2	NA	TRBV13	15	TRBJ2-1	CASTLSGRGGGEQFF	TGTGCCAGCACCCTTAGCGGGAGAGGTGGTGGTGAGCAGTTCTTC
NA	NA	TRBV29-1	12	TRBJ2-7	CSVGALTDEQYF	TGCAGCGTGGGCGCCCTGACGGACGAGCAGTACTTC
TRBD2	once	TRBV28	16	TRBJ2-5	CASSFQLAGGGETQYF	TGTGCCAGCAGTTTTCAGCTAGCGGGAGGGGGAGAGACCCAGTACTTC
NA	NA	TRBV19	14	TRBJ2-5	CASSRGGIGETQYF	TGTGCCAGTAGTAGAGGGGGGATCGGGGAGACCCAGTACTTC
TRBD1	NA	TRBV5-6	15	TRBJ2-5	CASSPTGVSRETQYF	TGTGCCAGCAGCCCGACAGGGGTTAGTCGGGAGACCCAGTACTTC
NA	NA	TRBV20-1	14	TRBJ2-1	CSASAPVGYNEQFF	TGCAGTGCCAGCGCCCCCGTAGGCTACAATGAGCAGTTCTTC
TRBD2	few	TRBV28	13	TRBJ2-4	CASSKGLARQQYF	TGTGCCAGCAGTAAGGGACTAGCGAGACAGCAGTACTTC
NA	NA	TRBV20-1	15	TRBJ1-6	CSARDFGGAYSPLHF	TGCAGTGCTAGAGATTTTGGGGGCGCGTACTCACCCCTCCACTTT
NA	few	TRBV12-3/TRBV12-4	13	TRBJ2-7	CASSSGSGLEQYF	TGTGCCAGCAGTTCAGGGTCAGGTCTCGAGCAGTACTTC
TRBD2	NA	TRBV7-9	17	TRBJ2-3	CASSLLAGVLGTDTQYF	TGTGCCAGCAGCTTACTAGCGGGAGTGCTCGGCACAGATACGCAGTATTTT
NA	NA	TRBV5-1	14	TRBJ1-6	CASNLGVRDSPLHF	TGCGCCAGCAATCTGGGCGTGAGGGATTCACCCCTCCACTTT
NA	few	TRBV7-9	14	TRBJ1-4	CASSLNLDGEKLFF	TGTGCCAGCAGCTTAAACCTCGACGGTGAAAAACTGTTTTTT
TRBD1	many	TRBV20-1	14	TRBJ2-1	CSAPDRGSYNEQFF	TGCAGTGCTCCTGACAGGGGGTCCTACAATGAGCAGTTCTTC
NA	NA	TRBV21-1	17	TRBJ2-1	CASSRRSGIRRSNEQFF	TGTGCCAGCAGCCGCCGTTCCGGGATACGACGCTCCAATGAGCAGTTCTTC
TRBD2	few	TRBV2	13	TRBJ2-7	CASSEVLAGEQYF	TGTGCCAGCAGTGAGGTTCTAGCGGGCGAGCAGTACTTC
NA	NA	TRBV11-2	11	TRBJ2-1	CASSLGERQFF	TGTGCCAGCAGCCTCGGGGAGAGGCAGTTCTTC